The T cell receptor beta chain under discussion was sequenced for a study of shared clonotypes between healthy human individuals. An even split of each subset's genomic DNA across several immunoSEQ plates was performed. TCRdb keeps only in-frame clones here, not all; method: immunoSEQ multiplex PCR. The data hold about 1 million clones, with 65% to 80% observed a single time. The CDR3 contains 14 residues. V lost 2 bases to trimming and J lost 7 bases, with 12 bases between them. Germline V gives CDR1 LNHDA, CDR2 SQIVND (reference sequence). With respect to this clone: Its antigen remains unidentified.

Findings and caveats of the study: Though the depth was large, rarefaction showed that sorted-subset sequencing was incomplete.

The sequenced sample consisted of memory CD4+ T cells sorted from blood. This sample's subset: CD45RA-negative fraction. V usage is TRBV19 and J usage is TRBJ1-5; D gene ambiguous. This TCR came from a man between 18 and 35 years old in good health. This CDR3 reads CASSIRGIEQPQHF. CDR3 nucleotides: TGTGCCAGTAGTATACGGGGTATAGAGCAGCCCCAGCATTTT.